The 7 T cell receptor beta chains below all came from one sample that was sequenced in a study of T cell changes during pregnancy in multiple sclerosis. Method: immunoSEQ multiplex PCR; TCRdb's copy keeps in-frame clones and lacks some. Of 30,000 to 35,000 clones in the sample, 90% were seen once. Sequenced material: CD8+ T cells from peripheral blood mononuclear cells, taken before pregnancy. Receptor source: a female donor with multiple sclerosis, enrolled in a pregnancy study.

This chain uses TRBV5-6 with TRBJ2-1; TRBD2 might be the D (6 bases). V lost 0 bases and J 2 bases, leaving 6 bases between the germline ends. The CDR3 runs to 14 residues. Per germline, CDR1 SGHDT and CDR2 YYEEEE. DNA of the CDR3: TGTGCCAGCAGCTTGGCGGGAGCCTACAATGAGCAGTTCTTC. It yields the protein CASSLAGAYNEQFF.

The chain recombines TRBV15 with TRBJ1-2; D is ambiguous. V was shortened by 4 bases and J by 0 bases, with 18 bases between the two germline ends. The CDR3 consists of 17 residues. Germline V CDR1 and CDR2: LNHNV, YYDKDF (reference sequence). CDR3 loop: CATSTSQEAVANYGYTF. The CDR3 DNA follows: TGTGCCACCAGCACGTCTCAGGAGGCGGTTGCTAACTATGGCTACACCTTC.

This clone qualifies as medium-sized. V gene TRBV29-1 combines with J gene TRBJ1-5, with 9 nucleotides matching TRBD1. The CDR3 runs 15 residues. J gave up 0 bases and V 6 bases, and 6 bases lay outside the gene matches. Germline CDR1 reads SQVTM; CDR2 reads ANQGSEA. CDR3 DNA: TGCAGCGTCGCCGAACAGGGGGCTAGCAATCAGCCCCAGCATTTT. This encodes CSVAEQGASNQPQHF.

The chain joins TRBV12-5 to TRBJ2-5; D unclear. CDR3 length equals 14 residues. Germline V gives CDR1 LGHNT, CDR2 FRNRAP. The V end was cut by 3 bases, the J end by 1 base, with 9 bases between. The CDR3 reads CASGFSLGQETQYF. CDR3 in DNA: TGTGCTAGTGGTTTTTCTCTCGGCCAAGAGACCCAGTACTTC.

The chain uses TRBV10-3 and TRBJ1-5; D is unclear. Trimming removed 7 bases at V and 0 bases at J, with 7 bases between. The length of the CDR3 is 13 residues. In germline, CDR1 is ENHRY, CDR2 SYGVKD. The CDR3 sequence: CAINADSNQPQHF. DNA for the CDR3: TGTGCCATCAACGCGGATAGCAATCAGCCCCAGCATTTT.

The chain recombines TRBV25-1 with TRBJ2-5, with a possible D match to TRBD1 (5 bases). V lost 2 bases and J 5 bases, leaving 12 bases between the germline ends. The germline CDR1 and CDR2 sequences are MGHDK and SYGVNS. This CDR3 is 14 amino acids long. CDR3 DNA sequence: TGTGCCAGCAGTGAAGGGCAGGGTTTCGAGACCCAGTACTTC. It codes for CASSEGQGFETQYF.

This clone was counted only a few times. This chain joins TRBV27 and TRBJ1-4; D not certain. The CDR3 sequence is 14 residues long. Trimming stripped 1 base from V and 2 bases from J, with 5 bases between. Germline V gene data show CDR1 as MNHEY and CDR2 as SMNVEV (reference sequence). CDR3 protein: CASSLWATNEKLFF. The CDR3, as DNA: TGTGCCAGCAGTTTATGGGCGACTAATGAAAAACTGTTTTTT.